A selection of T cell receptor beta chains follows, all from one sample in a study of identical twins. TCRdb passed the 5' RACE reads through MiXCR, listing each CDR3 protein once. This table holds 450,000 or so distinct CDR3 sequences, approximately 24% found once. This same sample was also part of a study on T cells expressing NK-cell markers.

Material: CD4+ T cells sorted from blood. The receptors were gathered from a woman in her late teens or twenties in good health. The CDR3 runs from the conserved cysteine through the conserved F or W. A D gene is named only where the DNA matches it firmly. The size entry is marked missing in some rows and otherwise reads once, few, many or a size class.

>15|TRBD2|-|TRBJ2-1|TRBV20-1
CSARARAAGGNEQFF
TGCAGTGCTAGAGCCCGCGCGGCGGGAGGGAATGAGCAGTTCTTC
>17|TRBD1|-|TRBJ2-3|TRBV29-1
CSVEGGQGAYGTDTQYF
TGCAGCGTTGAAGGGGGACAGGGGGCTTATGGGACAGATACGCAGTATTTT
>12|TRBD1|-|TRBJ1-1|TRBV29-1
CSVIRGRAEAFF
TGCAGCGTTATAAGGGGGCGGGCTGAAGCTTTCTTT
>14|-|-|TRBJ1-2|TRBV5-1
CASSLVLGSYGYTF
TGCGCCAGCAGCTTGGTTCTGGGGAGCTATGGCTACACCTTC
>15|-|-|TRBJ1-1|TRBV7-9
CASSPGSGRDTEAFF
TGTGCCAGCAGCCCCGGATCAGGGAGAGACACTGAAGCTTTCTTT
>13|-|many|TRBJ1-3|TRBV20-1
CSARWMPGNTIYF
TGCAGTGCTCGGTGGATGCCTGGAAACACCATATATTTT
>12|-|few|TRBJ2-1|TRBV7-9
CASTTQYDEQFF
TGTGCCAGCACCACTCAATACGATGAGCAGTTCTTC
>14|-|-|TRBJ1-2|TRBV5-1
CASSLPGIGYGYTF
TGCGCCAGCAGCTTGCCCGGGATTGGCTATGGCTACACCTTC
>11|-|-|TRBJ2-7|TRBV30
CAWTGAYEQYF
TGTGCCTGGACAGGGGCCTACGAGCAGTACTTC
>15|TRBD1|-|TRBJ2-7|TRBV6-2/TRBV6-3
CASKPTGTGGYEQYF
TGTGCCAGCAAGCCTACCGGGACAGGGGGCTACGAGCAGTACTTC